This T cell receptor beta chain was documented in a study of cytomegalovirus exposure and HLA in healthy donors. Study in general: A prior study identified just under 120 million unique TCR beta sequences from 190 million or so T cells.

To note about this clone: Antigen specificity is unknown.

The PCR employed 60 Vbeta primers together with 13 Jbeta primers. Clones were read by immunoSEQ multiplex PCR, and TCRdb kept only the in-frame ones, dropping some. The sample carries 200,000 or so clones, approximately 79% recorded once. The CDR3 has 14 residues. Germline V CDR1 and CDR2: SGDLS, YYNGEE. The V and J ends lost 7 bases and 1 base respectively, with 11 bases between them. General study points: Later analysis showed TCR association rates varying by HLA locus, highest for DRB1 and lowest for HLA-C. Earlier analysis yielded a pattern in which most TCR beta V segments were productive about 90% or about 30% of the time. Later analysis found that TCR beta chains associated with HLA were more clonally expanded than other, equally common chains.

This clonotype was obtained from a man between 18 and 35 years old in good health and CMV-seronegative. The gene calls are TRBV9 and TRBJ2-2; D possibly corresponds to TRBD2 (6 bases). The sequencing sample was made of PBMCs. The chain's CDR3 is CASGGAGNTGELFF. In nucleotides, the CDR3 is TGTGCCAGCGGTGGAGCGGGGAACACCGGGGAGCTGTTTTTT.